This T cell receptor (beta chain) was identified in a study of CD8 T cells in Susac syndrome. Germline CDR1 DFQATT, CDR2 SNEGSKA (reference sequence). The CDR3 loop spans 11 amino acids. V gave up 6 bases and J gave up 5 bases, with 9 bases separating them. Negative isolation was used for CD8+ and CD4+ T cells and FACS enrichment for TEMRA cells. The RNA input was roughly 0.45 to 1 ug, and it was reverse transcribed with random hexamers. Across 54 Vbeta and 13 Jbeta, TCR beta CDR3 was amplified with immunoSEQ multiplex PCR. TCRdb reprocessed the immunoSEQ multiplex PCR reads via MiXCR and lists one record per CDR3 protein. This table holds around 200,000 distinct CDR3 sequences, 95% found once.

This TCR derives from a human donor with multiple sclerosis. The J gene is TRBJ2-3, the V gene TRBV20-1; unclear D gene. The specimen was CD4+ T cells from PBMCs. The CDR3 coding sequence is TGCAGTGCGCTCAGGATAGATACGCAGTATTTT. It encodes CSALRIDTQYF.